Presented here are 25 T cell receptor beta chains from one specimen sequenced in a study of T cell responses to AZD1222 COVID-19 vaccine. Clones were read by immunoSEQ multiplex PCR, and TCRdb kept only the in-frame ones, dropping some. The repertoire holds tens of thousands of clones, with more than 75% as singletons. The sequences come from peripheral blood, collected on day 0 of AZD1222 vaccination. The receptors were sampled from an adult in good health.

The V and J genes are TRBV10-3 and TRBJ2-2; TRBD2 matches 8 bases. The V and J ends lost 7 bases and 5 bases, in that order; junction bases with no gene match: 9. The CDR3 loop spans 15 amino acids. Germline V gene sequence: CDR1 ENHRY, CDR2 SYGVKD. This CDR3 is CAIKSGLESTGELFF. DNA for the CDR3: TGTGCCATCAAGTCGGGACTAGAATCAACCGGGGAGCTGTTTTTT.

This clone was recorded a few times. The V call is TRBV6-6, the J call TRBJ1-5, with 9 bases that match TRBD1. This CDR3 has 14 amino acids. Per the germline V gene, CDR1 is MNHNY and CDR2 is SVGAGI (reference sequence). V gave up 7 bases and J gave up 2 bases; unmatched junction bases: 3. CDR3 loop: CASNRDRGNQPQHF. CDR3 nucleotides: TGTGCCAGCAATCGGGACAGGGGCAATCAGCCCCAGCATTTT.

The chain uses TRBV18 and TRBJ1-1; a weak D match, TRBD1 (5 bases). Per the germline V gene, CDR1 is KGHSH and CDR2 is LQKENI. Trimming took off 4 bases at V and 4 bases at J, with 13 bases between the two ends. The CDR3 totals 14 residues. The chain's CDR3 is CASSRGGGTTEAFF. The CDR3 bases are TGTGCCAGCTCACGCGGGGGGGGAACCACTGAAGCTTTCTTT.

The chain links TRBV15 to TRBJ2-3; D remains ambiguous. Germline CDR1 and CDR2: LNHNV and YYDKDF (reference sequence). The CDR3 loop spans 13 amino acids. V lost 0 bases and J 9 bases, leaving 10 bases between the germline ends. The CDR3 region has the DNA TGTGCCACCAGCAGAGATAGAGTGGAAACGCAGTATTTT. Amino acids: CATSRDRVETQYF.

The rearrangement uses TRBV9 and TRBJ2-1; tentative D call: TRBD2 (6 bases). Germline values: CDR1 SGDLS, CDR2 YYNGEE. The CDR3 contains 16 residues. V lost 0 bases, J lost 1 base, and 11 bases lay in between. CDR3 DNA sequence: TGTGCCAGCAGCGTAGACACGGGGGTTTCCTACAATGAGCAGTTCTTC. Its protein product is CASSVDTGVSYNEQFF.

CDR3 in DNA: TGTGCCAGCAGCTTGGCGCAGTCCTACGAGCAGTACTTC. Translation: CASSLAQSYEQYF. The chain couples TRBV5-5 to TRBJ2-7; D is unresolved. Between the trimmed V and J ends, which lost 0 bases and 1 base, there was a span of 5 bases. This CDR3 is built from 13 residues. Germline assignment: CDR1 SGHKS and CDR2 YYEKEE (reference sequence).

CDR3 sequence reads: CASSHGQGIVGYTF. The CDR3, as DNA: TGTGCCAGCAGCCACGGACAGGGAATAGTAGGCTACACCTTC. V is TRBV3-1 (or the pseudogene TRBV3-2) and J is TRBJ1-2, with TRBD1 identical over 8 bases. The CDR3 covers 14 residues. CDR1 is LGHDT, CDR2 YNNKEL, per germline (reference sequence). With V trimmed by 3 bases and J by 8 bases, 8 bases remained unmatched.

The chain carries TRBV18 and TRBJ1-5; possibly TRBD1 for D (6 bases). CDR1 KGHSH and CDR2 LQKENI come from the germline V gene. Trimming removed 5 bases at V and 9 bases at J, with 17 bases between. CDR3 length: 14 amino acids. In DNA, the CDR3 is TGTGCCAGCTCATCGGACAGACCGGCGGGGCCCCAGCATTTT. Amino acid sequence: CASSSDRPAGPQHF.

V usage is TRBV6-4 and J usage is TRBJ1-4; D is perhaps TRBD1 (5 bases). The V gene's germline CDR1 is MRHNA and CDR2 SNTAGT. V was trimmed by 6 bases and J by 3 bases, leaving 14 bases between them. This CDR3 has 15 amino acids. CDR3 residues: CASSVTGTANEKLFF. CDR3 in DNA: TGTGCCAGCAGCGTTACCGGGACCGCTAATGAAAAACTGTTTTTT.

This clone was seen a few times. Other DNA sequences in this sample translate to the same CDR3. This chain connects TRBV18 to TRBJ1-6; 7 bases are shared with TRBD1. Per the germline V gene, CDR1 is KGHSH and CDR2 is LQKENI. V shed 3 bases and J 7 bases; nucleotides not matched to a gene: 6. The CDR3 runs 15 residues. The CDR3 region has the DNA TGTGCCAGCTCACCCCAGGGGGTTGGCAATTCACCCCTCCACTTT. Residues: CASSPQGVGNSPLHF.

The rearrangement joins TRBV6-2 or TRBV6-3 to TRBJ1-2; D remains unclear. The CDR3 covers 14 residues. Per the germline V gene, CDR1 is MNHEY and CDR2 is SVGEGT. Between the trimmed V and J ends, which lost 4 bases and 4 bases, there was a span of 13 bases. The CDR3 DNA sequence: TGTGCCAGCAGTTCTAGGGATCGATTCTATGGCTACACCTTC. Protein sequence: CASSSRDRFYGYTF.

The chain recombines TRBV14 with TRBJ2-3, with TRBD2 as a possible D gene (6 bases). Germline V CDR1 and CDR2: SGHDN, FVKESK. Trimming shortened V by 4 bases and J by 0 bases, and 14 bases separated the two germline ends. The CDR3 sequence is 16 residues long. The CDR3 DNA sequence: TGTGCCAGCAGCCCCCAGAGGCGGGGAAGCACAGATACGCAGTATTTT. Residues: CASSPQRRGSTDTQYF.

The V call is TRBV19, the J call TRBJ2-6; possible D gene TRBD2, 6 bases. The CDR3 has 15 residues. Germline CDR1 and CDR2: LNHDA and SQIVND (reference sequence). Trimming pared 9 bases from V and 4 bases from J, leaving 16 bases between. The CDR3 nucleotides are TGTGCCAGCAACCTAGGGAGGTCCGGGGCCAACGTCCTGACTTTC. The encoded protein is CASNLGRSGANVLTF. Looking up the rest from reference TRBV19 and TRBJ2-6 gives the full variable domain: DGGITQSPKYLFRKEGQNVTLSCEQNLNHDAMYWYRQDPGQGLRLIYYSQIVNDFQKGDIAEGYSVSREKKESFPLTVTSAQKNPTAFYLCASNLGRSGANVLTFGAGSRLTVL.

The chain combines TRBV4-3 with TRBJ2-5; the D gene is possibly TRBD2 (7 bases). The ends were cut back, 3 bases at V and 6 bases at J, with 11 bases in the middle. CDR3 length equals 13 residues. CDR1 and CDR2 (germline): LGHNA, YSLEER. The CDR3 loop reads CASSQEGGQTQYF. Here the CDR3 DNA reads TGCGCCAGCAGCCAGGAGGGGGGGCAGACCCAGTACTTC.

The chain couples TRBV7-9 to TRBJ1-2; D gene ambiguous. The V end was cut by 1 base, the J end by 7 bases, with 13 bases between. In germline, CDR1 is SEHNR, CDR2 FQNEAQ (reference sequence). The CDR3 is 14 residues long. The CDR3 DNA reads TGTGCCAGCAGCTTAGGTCCGAAGCTCGGTGGCTACACCTTC. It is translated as CASSLGPKLGGYTF. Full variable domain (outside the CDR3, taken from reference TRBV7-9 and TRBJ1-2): DTGVSQNPRHKITKRGQNVTFRCDPISEHNRLYWYRQTLGQGPEFLTYFQNEAQLEKSRLLSDRFSAERPKGSFSTLEIQRTEQGDSAMYLCASSLGPKLGGYTFGSGTRLTVV.

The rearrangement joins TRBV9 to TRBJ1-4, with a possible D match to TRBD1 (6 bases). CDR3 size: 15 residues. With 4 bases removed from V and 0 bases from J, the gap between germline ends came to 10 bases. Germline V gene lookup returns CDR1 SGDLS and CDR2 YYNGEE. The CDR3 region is CASSIGGATNEKLFF. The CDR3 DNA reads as TGTGCCAGCAGCATAGGGGGAGCAACTAATGAAAAACTGTTTTTT.

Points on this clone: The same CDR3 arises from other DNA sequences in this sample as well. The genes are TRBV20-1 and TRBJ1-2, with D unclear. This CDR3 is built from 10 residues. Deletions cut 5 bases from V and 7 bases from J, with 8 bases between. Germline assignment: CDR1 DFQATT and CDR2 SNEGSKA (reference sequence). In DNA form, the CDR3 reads TGCAGTGCTCCGGGTCTTGGCTACACCTTC. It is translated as CSAPGLGYTF.

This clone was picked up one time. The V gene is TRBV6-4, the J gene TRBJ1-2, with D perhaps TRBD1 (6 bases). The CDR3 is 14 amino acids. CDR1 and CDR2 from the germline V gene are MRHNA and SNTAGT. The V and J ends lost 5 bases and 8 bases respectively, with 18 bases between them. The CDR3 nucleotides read TGTGCCAGCAGTCCCGCGTTGGGGGCATGGGGCTACACCTTC. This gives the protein CASSPALGAWGYTF.

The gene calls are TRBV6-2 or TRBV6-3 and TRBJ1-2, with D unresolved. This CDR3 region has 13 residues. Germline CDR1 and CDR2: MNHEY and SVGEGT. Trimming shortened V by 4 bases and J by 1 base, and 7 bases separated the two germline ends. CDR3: CASSLGSNYGYTF. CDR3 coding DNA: TGTGCCAGCAGTTTGGGGAGTAACTATGGCTACACCTTC.

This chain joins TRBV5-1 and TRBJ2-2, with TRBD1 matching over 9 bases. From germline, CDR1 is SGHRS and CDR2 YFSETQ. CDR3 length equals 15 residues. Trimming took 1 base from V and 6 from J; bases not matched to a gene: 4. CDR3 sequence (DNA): TGCGCCAGCAGCTTGCTCGGGACAGGGTCCGGGGAGCTGTTTTTT. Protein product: CASSLLGTGSGELFF.

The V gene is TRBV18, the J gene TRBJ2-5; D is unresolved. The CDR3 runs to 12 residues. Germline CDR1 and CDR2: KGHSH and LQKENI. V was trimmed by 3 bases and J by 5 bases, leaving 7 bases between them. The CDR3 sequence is CASSPSRETQYF. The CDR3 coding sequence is TGTGCCAGCTCACCGTCTCGGGAGACCCAGTACTTC.

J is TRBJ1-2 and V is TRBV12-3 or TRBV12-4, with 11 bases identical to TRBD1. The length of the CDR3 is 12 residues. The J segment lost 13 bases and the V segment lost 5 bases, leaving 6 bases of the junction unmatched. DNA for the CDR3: TGTGCCAGCAGTCCGGGACAGGGGGTGTGCACCTTC. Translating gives CASSPGQGVCTF.

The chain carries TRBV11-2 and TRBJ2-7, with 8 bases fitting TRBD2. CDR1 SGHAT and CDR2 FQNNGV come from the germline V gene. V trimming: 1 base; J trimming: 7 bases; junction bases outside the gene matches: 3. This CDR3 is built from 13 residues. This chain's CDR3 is CASSLGTSREQYF. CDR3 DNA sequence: TGTGCCAGCAGCTTAGGGACTAGCCGTGAGCAGTACTTC.

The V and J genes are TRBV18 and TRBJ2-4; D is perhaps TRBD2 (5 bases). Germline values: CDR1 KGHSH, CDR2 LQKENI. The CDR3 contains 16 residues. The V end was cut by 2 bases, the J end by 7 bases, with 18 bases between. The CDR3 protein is CASSPNQDQRGNIQYF. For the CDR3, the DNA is TGTGCCAGCTCACCAAATCAGGATCAACGGGGTAACATTCAGTACTTC.

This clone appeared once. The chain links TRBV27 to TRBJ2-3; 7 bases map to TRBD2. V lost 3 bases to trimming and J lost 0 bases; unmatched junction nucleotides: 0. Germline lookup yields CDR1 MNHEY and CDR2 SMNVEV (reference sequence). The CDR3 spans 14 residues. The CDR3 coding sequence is TGTGCCAGCAGTTTCGGGGGGAGCACAGATACGCAGTATTTT. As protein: CASSFGGSTDTQYF.